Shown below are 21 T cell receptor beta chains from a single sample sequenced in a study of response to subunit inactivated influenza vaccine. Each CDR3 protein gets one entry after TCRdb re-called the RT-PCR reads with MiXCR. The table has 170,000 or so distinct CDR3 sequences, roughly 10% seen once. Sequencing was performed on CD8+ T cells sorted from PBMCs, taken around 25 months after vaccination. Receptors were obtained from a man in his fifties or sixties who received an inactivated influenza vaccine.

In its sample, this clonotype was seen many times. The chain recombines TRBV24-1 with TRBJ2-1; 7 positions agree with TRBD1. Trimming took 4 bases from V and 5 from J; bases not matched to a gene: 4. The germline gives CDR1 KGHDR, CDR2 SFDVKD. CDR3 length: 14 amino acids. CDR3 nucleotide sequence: TGTGCCACCAGTGAACAGGGGTACCACAATGAGCAGTTCTTC. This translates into CATSEQGYHNEQFF.

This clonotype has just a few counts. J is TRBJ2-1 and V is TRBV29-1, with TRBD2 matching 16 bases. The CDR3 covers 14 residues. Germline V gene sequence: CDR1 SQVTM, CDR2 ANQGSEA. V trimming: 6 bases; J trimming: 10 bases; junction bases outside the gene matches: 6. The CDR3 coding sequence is TGCAGCGTGGGGACTAGCGGGAGGGTTGGGGAGCAGTTCTTC. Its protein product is CSVGTSGRVGEQFF.

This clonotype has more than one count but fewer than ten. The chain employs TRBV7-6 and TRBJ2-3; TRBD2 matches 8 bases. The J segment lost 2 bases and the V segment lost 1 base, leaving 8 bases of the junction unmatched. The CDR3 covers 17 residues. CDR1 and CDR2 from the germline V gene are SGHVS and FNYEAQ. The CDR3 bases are TGTGCCAGCAGCTTAGTCCCAAGCGGGGGTTCCACAGATACGCAGTATTTT. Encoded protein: CASSLVPSGGSTDTQYF.

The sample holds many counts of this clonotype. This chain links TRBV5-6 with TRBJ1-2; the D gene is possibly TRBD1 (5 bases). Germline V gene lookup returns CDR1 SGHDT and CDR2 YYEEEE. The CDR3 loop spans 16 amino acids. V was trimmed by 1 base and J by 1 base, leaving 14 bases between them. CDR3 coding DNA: TGTGCCAGCAGCTTGTCCGGGACGGGAATTAACTATGGCTACACCTTC. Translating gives CASSLSGTGINYGYTF.

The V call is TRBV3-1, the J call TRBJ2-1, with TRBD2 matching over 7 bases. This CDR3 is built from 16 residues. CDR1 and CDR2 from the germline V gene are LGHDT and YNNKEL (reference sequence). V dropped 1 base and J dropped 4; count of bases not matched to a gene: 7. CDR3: CASSQVGGRTYNEQFF. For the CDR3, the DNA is TGTGCCAGCAGCCAAGTCGGCGGGAGAACGTACAATGAGCAGTTCTTC.

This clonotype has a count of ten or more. The CDR3 reads CASSWTGGQPQHF. As DNA, the CDR3 is TGTGCCAGCAGTTGGACAGGGGGTCAGCCCCAGCATTTT. This chain connects TRBV6-5 to TRBJ1-5; 10 bases align to TRBD1. CDR3 length: 13 amino acids. J lost 6 bases, V lost 4 bases, and 0 bases had no gene match. Germline lookup yields CDR1 MNHEY and CDR2 SVGAGI.

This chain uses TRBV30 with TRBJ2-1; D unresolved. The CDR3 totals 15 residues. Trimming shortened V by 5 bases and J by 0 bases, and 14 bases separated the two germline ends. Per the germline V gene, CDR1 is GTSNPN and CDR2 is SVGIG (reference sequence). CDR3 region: CAWQDGSSSYNEQFF. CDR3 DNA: TGTGCCTGGCAGGATGGTAGCTCCTCCTACAATGAGCAGTTCTTC.

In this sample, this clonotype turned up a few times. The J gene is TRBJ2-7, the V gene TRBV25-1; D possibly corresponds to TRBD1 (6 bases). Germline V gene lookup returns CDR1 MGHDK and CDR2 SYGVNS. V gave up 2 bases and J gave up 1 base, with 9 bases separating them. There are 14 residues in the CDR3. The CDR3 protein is CASSEAGQSYEQYF. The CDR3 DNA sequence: TGTGCCAGCAGTGAAGCAGGACAGTCCTACGAGCAGTACTTC.

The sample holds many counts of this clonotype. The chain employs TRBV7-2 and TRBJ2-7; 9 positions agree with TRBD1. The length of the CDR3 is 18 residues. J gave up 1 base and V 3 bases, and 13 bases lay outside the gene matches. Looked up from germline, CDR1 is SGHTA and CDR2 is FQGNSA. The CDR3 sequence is CASSFSTGTGKRSYEQYF. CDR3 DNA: TGTGCCAGCAGCTTCAGCACCGGGACAGGGAAACGTTCCTACGAGCAGTACTTC.

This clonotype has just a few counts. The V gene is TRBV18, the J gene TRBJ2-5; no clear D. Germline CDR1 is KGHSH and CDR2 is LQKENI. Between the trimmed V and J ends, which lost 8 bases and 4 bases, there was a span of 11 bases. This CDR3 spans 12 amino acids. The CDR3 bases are TGTGCCAGCCACTACCTAGGAGAGACCCAGTACTTC. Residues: CASHYLGETQYF.

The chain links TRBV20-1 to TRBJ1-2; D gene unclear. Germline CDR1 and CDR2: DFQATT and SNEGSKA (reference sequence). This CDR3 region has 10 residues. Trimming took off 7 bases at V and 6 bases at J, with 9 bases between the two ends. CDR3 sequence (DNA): TGCAGTGTGCCCTGGGATGGCTACACCTTC. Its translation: CSVPWDGYTF.

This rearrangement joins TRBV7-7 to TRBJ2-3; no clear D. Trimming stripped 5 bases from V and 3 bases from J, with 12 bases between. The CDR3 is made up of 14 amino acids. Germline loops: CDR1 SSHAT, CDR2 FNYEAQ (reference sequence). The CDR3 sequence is CASSPNDATDTQYF. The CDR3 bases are TGTGCCAGCAGCCCGAATGACGCGACAGATACGCAGTATTTT.

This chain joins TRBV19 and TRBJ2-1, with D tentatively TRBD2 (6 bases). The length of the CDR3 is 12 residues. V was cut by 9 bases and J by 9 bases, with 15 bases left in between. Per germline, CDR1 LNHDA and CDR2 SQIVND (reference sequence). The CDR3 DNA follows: TGTGCCAGCAACGACATCGGGGGTGAGCAGTTCTTC. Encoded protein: CASNDIGGEQFF.

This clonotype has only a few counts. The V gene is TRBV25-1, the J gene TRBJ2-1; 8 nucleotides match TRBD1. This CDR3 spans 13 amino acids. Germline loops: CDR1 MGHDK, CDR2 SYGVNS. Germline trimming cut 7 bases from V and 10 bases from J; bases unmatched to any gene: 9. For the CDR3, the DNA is TGTGCCAGCACCCTTACAGGGGGTGGAGAGCAGTTCTTC. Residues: CASTLTGGGEQFF. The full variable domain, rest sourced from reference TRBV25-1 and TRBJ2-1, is EADIYQTPRYLVIGTGKKITLECSQTMGHDKMYWYQQDPGMELHLIHYSYGVNSTEKGDLSSESTVSRIRTEHFPLTLESARPSHTSQYLCASTLTGGGEQFFGPGTRLTVL.

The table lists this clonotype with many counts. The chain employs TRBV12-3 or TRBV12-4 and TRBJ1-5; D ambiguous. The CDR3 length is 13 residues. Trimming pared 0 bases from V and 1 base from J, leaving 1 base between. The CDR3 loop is CASSLASNQPQHF. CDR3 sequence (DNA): TGTGCCAGCAGTTTAGCCAGCAATCAGCCCCAGCATTTT.

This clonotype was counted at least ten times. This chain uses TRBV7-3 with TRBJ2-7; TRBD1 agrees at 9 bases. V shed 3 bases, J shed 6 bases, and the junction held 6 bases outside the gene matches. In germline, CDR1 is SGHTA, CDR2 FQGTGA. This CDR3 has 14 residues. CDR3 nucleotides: TGTGCCAGCAGCTTGACAGGGACAGGGAGCGAGCAGTACTTC. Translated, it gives CASSLTGTGSEQYF.

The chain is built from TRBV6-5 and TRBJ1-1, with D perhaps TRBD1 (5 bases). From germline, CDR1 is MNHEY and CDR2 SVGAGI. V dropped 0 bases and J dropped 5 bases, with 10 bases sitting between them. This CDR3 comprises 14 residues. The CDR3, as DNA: TGTGCCAGCAGTTACTCGGAGGGGATGACTGAAGCTTTCTTT. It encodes CASSYSEGMTEAFF.

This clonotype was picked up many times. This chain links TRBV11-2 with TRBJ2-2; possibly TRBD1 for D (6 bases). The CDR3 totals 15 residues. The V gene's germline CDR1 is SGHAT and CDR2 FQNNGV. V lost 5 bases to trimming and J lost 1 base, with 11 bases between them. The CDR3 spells CASSGRDKNTGELFF. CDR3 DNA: TGTGCCAGCAGCGGTCGGGACAAGAACACCGGGGAGCTGTTTTTT.

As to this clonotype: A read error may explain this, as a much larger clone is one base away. CDR3: CASSRGENTEAFF. CDR3 nucleotide sequence: TGTGCCAGCAGTAGGGGCGAAAACACTGAAGCTTTCTTT. This chain connects TRBV7-9 to TRBJ1-1, with D tentatively TRBD1 (5 bases). The CDR3 is 13 residues long. Germline assignment: CDR1 SEHNR and CDR2 FQNEAQ (reference sequence). V was cut by 6 bases and J by 2 bases, with 10 bases left in between. The full variable domain, in which reference TRBV7-9 and TRBJ1-1 provide the parts outside the CDR3, is DTGVSQNPRHKITKRGQNVTFRCDPISEHNRLYWYRQTLGQGPEFLTYFQNEAQLEKSRLLSDRFSAERPKGSFSTLEIQRTEQGDSAMYLCASSRGENTEAFFGQGTRLTVV.

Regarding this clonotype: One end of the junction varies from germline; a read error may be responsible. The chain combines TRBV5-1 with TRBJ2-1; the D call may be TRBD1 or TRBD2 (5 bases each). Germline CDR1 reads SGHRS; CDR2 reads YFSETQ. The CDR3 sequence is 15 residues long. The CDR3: CTSSLAGAGYNEQFF. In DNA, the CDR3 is TGCACCAGCAGCTTGGCCGGGGCAGGGTACAATGAGCAGTTCTTC. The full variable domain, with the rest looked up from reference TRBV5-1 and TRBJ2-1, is KAGVTQTPRYLIKTRGQQVTLSCSPISGHRSVSWYQQTPGQGLQFLFEYFSETQRNKGNFPGRFSGRQFSNSRSEMNVSTLELGDSALYLCTSSLAGAGYNEQFFGPGTRLTVL.

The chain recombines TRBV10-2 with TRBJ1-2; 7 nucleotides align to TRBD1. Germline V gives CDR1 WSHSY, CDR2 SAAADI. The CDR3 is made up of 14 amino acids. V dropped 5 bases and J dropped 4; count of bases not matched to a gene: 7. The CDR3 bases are TGCGCCAGCAGTCGGGGGACAGCTGTCTATGGCTACACCTTC. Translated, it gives CASSRGTAVYGYTF.